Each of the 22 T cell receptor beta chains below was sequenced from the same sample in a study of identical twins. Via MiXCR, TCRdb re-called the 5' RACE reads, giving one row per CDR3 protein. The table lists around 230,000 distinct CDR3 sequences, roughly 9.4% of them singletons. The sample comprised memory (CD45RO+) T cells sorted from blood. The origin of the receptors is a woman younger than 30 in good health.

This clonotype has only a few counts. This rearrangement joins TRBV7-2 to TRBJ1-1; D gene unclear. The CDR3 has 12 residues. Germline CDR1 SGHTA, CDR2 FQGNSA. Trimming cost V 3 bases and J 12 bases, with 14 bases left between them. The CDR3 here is CASSLGTARTFF. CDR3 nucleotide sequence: TGTGCCAGCAGCTTGGGAACCGCGAGAACTTTCTTT.

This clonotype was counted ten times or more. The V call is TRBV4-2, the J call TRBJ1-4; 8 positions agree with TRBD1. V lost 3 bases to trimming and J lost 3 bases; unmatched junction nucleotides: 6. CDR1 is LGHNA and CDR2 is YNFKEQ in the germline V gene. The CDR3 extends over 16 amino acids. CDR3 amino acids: CASSHVRQGSNEKLFF. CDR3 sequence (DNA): TGTGCCAGCAGCCATGTTCGACAGGGGTCTAATGAAAAACTGTTTTTT.

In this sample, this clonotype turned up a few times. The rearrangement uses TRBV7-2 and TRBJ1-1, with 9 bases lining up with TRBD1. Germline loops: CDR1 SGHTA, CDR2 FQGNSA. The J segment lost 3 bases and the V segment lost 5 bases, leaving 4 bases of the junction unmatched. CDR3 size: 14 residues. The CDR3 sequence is CASSPQGADTEAFF. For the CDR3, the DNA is TGTGCCAGCAGCCCACAGGGGGCAGACACTGAAGCTTTCTTT.

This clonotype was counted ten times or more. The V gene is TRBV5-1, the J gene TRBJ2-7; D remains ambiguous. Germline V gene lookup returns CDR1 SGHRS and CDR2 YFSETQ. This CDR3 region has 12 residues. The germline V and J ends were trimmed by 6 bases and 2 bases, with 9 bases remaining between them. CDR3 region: CASTNEAYEQYF. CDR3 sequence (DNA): TGCGCCAGCACTAATGAGGCCTACGAGCAGTACTTC.

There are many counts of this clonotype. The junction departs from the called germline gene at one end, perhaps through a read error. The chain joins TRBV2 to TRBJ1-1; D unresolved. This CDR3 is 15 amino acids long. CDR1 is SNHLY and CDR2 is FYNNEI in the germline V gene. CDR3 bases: TGTGCCAGCAGTGACCTCCGGAGCTCGAACCCTGAAGCTTTCTTT. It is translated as CASSDLRSSNPEAFF.

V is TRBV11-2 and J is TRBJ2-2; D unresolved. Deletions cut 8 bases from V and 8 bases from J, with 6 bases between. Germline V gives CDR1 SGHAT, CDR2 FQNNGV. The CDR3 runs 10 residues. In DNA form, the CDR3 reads TGTGCCAGCTTCCGGGGGGAGCTGTTTTTT. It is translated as CASFRGELFF.

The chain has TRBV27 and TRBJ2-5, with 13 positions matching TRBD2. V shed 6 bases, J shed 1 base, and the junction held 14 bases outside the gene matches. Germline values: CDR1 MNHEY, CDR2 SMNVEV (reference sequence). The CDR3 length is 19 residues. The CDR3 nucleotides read TGTGCCAGCAGCCCCACCCCCACTACTAGCGGGAGGGGCCAAGAGACCCAGTACTTC. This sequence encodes CASSPTPTTSGRGQETQYF.

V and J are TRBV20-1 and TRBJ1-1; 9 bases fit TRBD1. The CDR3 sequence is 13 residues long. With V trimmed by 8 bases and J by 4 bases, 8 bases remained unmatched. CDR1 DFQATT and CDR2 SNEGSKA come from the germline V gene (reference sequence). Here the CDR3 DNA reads TGCAGTACGTACAGGGGGCCTGGCACTGAAGCTTTCTTT. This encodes CSTYRGPGTEAFF.

This CDR3 is CASSGDSGNTIYF. DNA for the CDR3: TGTGCCAGCAGCGGTGACAGCGGAAACACCATATATTTT. The gene calls are TRBV9 and TRBJ1-3; D is possibly TRBD1 (5 bases). Germline V gives CDR1 SGDLS, CDR2 YYNGEE. CDR3 length: 13 amino acids. V shed 3 bases and J shed 4 bases, with 8 bases lying between them. Full variable domain (missing parts from reference TRBV9 and TRBJ1-3): DSGVTQTPKHLITATGQRVTLRCSPRSGDLSVYWYQQSLDQGLQFLIQYYNGEERAKGNILERFSAQQFPDLHSELNLSSLELGDSALYFCASSGDSGNTIYFGEGSWLTVV.

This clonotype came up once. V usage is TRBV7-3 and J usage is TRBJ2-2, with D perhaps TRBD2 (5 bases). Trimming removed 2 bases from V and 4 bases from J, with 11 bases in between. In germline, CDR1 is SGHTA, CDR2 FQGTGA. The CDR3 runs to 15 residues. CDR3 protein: CASSLGPAGTGELFF. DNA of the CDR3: TGTGCCAGCAGCTTAGGACCGGCGGGCACCGGGGAGCTGTTTTTT.

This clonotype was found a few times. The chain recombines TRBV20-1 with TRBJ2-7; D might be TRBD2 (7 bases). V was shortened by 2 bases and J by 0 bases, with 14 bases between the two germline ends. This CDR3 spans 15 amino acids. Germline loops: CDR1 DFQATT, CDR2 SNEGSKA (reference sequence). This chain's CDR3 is CSARPPGGDSYEQYF. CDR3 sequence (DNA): TGCAGTGCTAGACCTCCGGGGGGCGACTCCTACGAGCAGTACTTC.

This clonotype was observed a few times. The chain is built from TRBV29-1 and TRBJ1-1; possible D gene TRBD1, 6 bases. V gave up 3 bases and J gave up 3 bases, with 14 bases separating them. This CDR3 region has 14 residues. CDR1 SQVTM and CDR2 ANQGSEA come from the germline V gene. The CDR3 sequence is CSVDRGGGYTEAFF. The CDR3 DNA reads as TGCAGCGTTGACAGGGGTGGAGGGTACACTGAAGCTTTCTTT.

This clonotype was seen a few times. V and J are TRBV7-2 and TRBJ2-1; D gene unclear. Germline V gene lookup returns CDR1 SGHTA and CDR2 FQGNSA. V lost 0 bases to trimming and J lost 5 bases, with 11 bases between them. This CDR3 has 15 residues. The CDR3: CASSLARRANNEQFF. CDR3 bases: TGTGCCAGCAGCTTAGCGCGGCGTGCCAACAATGAGCAGTTCTTC.

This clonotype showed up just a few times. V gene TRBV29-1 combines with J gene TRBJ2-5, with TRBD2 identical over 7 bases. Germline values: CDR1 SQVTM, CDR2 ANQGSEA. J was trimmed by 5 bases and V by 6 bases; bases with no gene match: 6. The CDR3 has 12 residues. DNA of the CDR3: TGCAGCGTAAATGTGGGGGGGGAGACCCAGTACTTC. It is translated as CSVNVGGETQYF.

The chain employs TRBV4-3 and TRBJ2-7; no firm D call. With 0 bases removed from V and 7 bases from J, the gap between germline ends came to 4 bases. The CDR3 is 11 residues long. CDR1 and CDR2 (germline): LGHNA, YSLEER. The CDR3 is CASSQEGEQYF. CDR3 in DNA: TGCGCCAGCAGCCAAGAGGGGGAGCAGTACTTC.

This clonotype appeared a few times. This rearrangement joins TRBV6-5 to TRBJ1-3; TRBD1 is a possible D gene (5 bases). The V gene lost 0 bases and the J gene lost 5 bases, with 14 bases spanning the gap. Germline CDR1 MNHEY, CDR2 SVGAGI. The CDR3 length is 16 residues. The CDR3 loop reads CASSYSPREVRNTIYF. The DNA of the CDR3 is TGTGCCAGCAGTTACTCGCCCAGGGAGGTACGAAACACCATATATTTT.

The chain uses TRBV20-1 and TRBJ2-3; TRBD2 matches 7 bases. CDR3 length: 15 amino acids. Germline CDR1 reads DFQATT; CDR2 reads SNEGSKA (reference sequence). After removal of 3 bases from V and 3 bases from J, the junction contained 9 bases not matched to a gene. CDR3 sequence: CSASGASGSTDTQYF. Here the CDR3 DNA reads TGCAGTGCTAGCGGGGCTAGCGGCTCAACAGATACGCAGTATTTT.

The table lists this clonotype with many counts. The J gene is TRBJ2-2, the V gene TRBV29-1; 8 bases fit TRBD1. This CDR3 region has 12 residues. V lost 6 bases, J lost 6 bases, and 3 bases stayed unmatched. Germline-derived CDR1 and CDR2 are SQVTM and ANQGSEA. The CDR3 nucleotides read TGCAGCGTGGTGACAGGGGCCGGGGAGCTGTTTTTT. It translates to CSVVTGAGELFF.

CDR3 protein: CSSPGGPGETQYF. For the CDR3, the DNA is TGCAGTTCCCCCGGCGGACCAGGGGAGACCCAGTACTTC. The chain uses TRBV20-1 and TRBJ2-5; D might be TRBD1 (5 bases). Germline CDR1 and CDR2: DFQATT and SNEGSKA (reference sequence). Trimming removed 8 bases at V and 5 bases at J, with 18 bases between. The CDR3 extends over 13 amino acids.

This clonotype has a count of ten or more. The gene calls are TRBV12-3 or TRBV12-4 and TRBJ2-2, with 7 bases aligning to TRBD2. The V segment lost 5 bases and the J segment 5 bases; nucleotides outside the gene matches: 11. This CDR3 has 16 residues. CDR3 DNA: TGTGCCAGCAGTCCGTCACGCCGGGGGGTGACCGGGGAGCTGTTTTTT. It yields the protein CASSPSRRGVTGELFF.

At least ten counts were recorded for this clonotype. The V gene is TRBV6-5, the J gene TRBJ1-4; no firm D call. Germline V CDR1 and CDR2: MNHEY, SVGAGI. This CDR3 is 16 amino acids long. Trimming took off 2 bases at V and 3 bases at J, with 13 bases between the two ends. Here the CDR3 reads CASSYGEGRSNEKLFF. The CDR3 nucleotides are TGTGCCAGCAGTTACGGGGAAGGGCGTTCTAATGAAAAACTGTTTTTT.

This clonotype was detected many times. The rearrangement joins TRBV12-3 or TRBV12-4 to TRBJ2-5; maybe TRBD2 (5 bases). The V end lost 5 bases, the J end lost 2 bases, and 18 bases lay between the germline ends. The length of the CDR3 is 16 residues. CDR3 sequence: CASSGGLVRSQETQYF. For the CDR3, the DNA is TGTGCCAGCAGTGGAGGACTGGTTAGAAGTCAAGAGACCCAGTACTTC.